These 10 T cell receptor beta chains originate from one sample sequenced in a study of Graves' ophthalmopathy and Graves' hyperthyroidism. The TCR beta CDR3 regions underwent amplification from RNA transcripts. Second-round multiplex PCR came after first-round RT-PCR with HTBI primers. TCRdb re-derived calls from the multiplex PCR reads in MiXCR, one entry per CDR3 protein. Of about 410,000 distinct CDR3 sequences listed, around 17% were seen once; the top ten hold roughly 1.5%. The specimen was peripheral blood. The receptors stem from a woman under 30 with Graves' ophthalmopathy.

This clonotype was observed many times. The CDR3 DNA reads TGTGCCAGCAGCCCCCCGGCCTCTGGGGCCAACGTCCTGACTTTC. Protein product: CASSPPASGANVLTF. This chain connects TRBV3-1 to TRBJ2-6, with unresolved D. The germline V gene has CDR1 LGHDT and CDR2 YNNKEL (reference sequence). The CDR3 covers 15 residues. Trimming removed 4 bases from V and 0 bases from J, with 7 bases in between.

This clonotype was found many times. The chain joins TRBV7-2 to TRBJ1-2; TRBD1 matches 7 bases. The trim removed 3 bases at V and 7 bases at J, leaving 11 bases unmatched. Per the germline V gene, CDR1 is SGHTA and CDR2 is FQGNSA. The CDR3 sequence is 15 residues long. This chain's CDR3 is CASSFRLGTAFGYTF. The DNA of the CDR3 is TGTGCCAGCAGCTTCCGCCTCGGGACAGCTTTTGGCTACACCTTC. The entire variable domain, with the rest obtained from reference TRBV7-2 and TRBJ1-2, is as follows: GAGVSQSPSNKVTEKGKDVELRCDPISGHTALYWYRQSLGQGLEFLIYFQGNSAPDKSGLPSDRFSAERTGGSVSTLTIQRTQQEDSAVYLCASSFRLGTAFGYTFGSGTRLTVV.

The table lists this clonotype with many counts. The gene calls are TRBV4-3 and TRBJ2-2; 10 nucleotides match TRBD2. The CDR3 has 16 residues. Germline V lookup: CDR1 LGHNA, CDR2 YSLEER. With 2 bases clipped from V and 3 bases from J, the junction kept 3 bases outside the gene matches. CDR3 region: CASSQLAGGHTGELFF. The CDR3 DNA sequence: TGCGCCAGCAGCCAATTAGCGGGAGGCCACACCGGGGAGCTGTTTTTT.

V usage is TRBV6-5 and J usage is TRBJ2-7, with 9 positions matching TRBD1. This CDR3 has 15 residues. Per germline, CDR1 MNHEY and CDR2 SVGAGI. The trim removed 2 bases at V and 2 bases at J, leaving 4 bases unmatched. In DNA, the CDR3 is TGTGCCAGCAGTTACGGGACAGGGTACCCCTACGAGCAGTACTTC. Translated: CASSYGTGYPYEQYF.

This chain joins TRBV6-2 or TRBV6-3 and TRBJ1-1; D not certain. Germline-derived CDR1 and CDR2 are MNHEY and SVGEGT. The CDR3 is 14 residues long. V gave up 6 bases and J gave up 3 bases, with 14 bases separating them. The CDR3 coding sequence is TGTGCCAGCAGACAAGACGTGAGGGACACTGAAGCTTTCTTT. Protein sequence: CASRQDVRDTEAFF.

The chain employs TRBV2 and TRBJ1-5, with a weak D call TRBD1 (6 bases). This CDR3 is built from 12 residues. V lost 8 bases and J lost 3, with 8 bases in between. CDR1 and CDR2 from the germline V gene are SNHLY and FYNNEI. CDR3: CASGGANQPQHF. The CDR3 DNA is TGTGCCAGCGGGGGCGCCAATCAGCCCCAGCATTTT.

This clonotype was seen repeatedly, ten times or more. This chain connects TRBV6-1 to TRBJ1-1, with D tentatively TRBD1 (5 bases). The CDR3 is 12 amino acids. The germline gives CDR1 MNHNS, CDR2 SASEGT. The V end lost 11 bases, the J end lost 4 bases, and 14 bases lay between the germline ends. CDR3 sequence: CAGSFGGTEAFF. The DNA of the CDR3 is TGTGCCGGGAGCTTCGGGGGCACTGAAGCTTTCTTT.

This clonotype was seen repeatedly, ten times or more. This CDR3 reads CASSLGTLGNQPQHF. DNA of the CDR3: TGTGCCAGCAGCTTAGGGACATTAGGCAATCAGCCCCAGCATTTT. The V gene is TRBV7-2, the J gene TRBJ1-5, with a weak D call TRBD1 (5 bases). V was pared by 1 base and J by 2 bases, with 9 bases between. This CDR3 has 15 amino acids. The germline V gene encodes CDR1 SGHTA and CDR2 FQGNSA.

This clonotype has a count of ten or more. The V gene is TRBV9, the J gene TRBJ2-7; 9 nucleotides align to TRBD1. CDR3 length: 14 residues. J was trimmed by 2 bases and V by 0 bases; bases with no gene match: 0. CDR1 is SGDLS, CDR2 YYNGEE, per germline. CDR3 amino acids: CASSVGDRAYEQYF. CDR3 nucleotides: TGTGCCAGCAGCGTAGGGGACAGGGCCTACGAGCAGTACTTC.

The table lists this clonotype with many counts. J is TRBJ1-2 and V is TRBV20-1, with a tentative D call TRBD1 (6 bases). The germline CDR1 and CDR2 sequences are DFQATT and SNEGSKA (reference sequence). V lost 6 bases and J 0 bases, leaving 17 bases between the germline ends. The CDR3 totals 15 residues. The CDR3 DNA reads TGCAGTGCCGGCGATACAGGGTTAGCTAACTATGGCTACACCTTC. The encoded protein is CSAGDTGLANYGYTF.